A selection of T cell receptor beta chains follows, all from one sample in a study of patients and donors after allogeneic stem cell transplantation. In TCRdb, the RT-PCR reads were re-called with MiXCR into one record per CDR3 protein. The sample carries about 960,000 distinct CDR3 sequences, roughly 18% recorded once. The sequenced sample was blood, either unsorted or a sorted T cell fraction (not recorded which). The receptor source for this set is a human donor who was either an allogeneic HSCT recipient or a stem cell or donor lymphocyte infusion donor (not recorded which). It is not recorded whose cells these are; they may come from a transplant donor. Both conserved end residues are part of each CDR3. A D gene is named only where the DNA matches it firmly. The size entry is marked missing in some rows and otherwise reads once, few, many or a size class.

>TRBD1|TRBJ1-4|TRBV6-1|few
CASSTDRGREKLFF
TGTGCCAGCAGCACGGACAGGGGGCGCGAAAAACTGTTTTTT
>TRBD2|TRBJ2-1|TRBV20-1|.
CSAQRGLAYNEQFF
TGCAGTGCTCAGAGGGGACTAGCTTACAATGAGCAGTTCTTC
>.|TRBJ1-2|TRBV5-5|.
CASSLSWENYGYTF
TGTGCCAGCAGCTTGTCATGGGAAAACTATGGCTACACCTTC
>.|TRBJ1-1|TRBV4-2|.
CASSQVSPGNTEAFF
TGTGCCAGCAGCCAAGTTTCGCCGGGGAACACTGAAGCTTTCTTT
>TRBD1|TRBJ1-2|TRBV12-3/TRBV12-4|.
CASSLGTGVYGYTF
TGTGCCAGCAGTTTAGGGACAGGGGTATATGGCTACACCTTC
>.|TRBJ2-7|TRBV7-2|.
CASTKGPPYEQYF
TGTGCCAGCACCAAGGGACCTCCCTACGAGCAGTACTTC
>TRBD1|TRBJ1-2|TRBV18|.
CASSPDRENGYTF
TGTGCCAGCTCACCGGACAGGGAGAATGGCTACACCTTC
>TRBD1|TRBJ2-3|TRBV19|few
CASSLWTGATDTQYF
TGTGCCAGTAGTCTTTGGACAGGGGCCACAGATACGCAGTATTTT
>TRBD1|TRBJ2-1|TRBV19|.
CASSTTGTGNYEQFF
TGTGCCAGTAGTACTACCGGGACAGGGAATTATGAGCAGTTCTTC
>TRBD1|TRBJ2-3|TRBV29-1|.
CSVEAQGVDTQYF
TGCAGCGTTGAAGCGCAGGGGGTAGATACGCAGTATTTT
>TRBD1|TRBJ1-1|TRBV2|few
CASLGQGAPNTEAFF
TGTGCCAGCCTGGGACAGGGGGCGCCGAACACTGAAGCTTTCTTT
>TRBD1|TRBJ1-1|TRBV12-3/TRBV12-4|few
CASRRDRSLAEAFF
TGTGCCAGCAGGAGGGACAGATCCCTTGCTGAAGCTTTCTTT
>.|TRBJ2-7|TRBV29-1|few
CSVEEGSGTGRLF
TGCAGCGTTGAAGAAGGGAGTGGTACGGGACGGTTATTC
>.|TRBJ1-1|TRBV12-3/TRBV12-4|.
CASSLNPPATEAFF
TGTGCCAGCAGTTTAAACCCCCCGGCTACGGAAGCTTTCTTT
>TRBD1|TRBJ2-1|TRBV5-6|.
CASSPGGTVYNEQFF
TGTGCCAGCAGCCCGGGTGGGACAGTGTACAATGAGCAGTTCTTC
>.|TRBJ2-3|TRBV20-1|.
CSARDEGTGTLNTDTQYF
TGCAGTGCTAGAGATGAGGGGACCGGGACACTAAACACAGATACGCAGTATTTT
>.|TRBJ2-7|TRBV3-1|few
CASSQDLGVFYEQYF
TGTGCCAGCAGCCAAGATCTTGGGGTTTTCTACGAGCAGTACTTC
>TRBD2|TRBJ2-1|TRBV20-1|few
CSARVLAGNNEQFF
TGCAGTGCTAGAGTTCTAGCGGGGAACAATGAGCAGTTCTTC
>.|TRBJ2-7|TRBV10-3|many
CAIGQFSYEQYF
TGTGCCATAGGACAGTTCTCCTACGAGCAGTACTTC
>TRBD1|TRBJ1-5|TRBV20-1|once
CSATEQGTKSQPQHF
TGCAGTGCTACTGAACAGGGGACTAAATCACAGCCCCAGCATTTT
>TRBD1|TRBJ2-5|TRBV10-3|.
CATRTGEGETQYF
TGTGCCACCAGGACAGGGGAGGGGGAGACCCAGTACTTC
>.|TRBJ1-2|TRBV27|many
CASSLDGYYGYTF
TGTGCCAGCAGTTTAGACGGCTACTATGGCTACACCTTC
>.|TRBJ2-3|TRBV14|few
CASSLGRQSSDTQYF
TGTGCCAGCAGCCTGGGACGGCAGTCGTCGGATACGCAGTATTTT
>TRBD2|TRBJ2-7|TRBV4-3|.
CASSQGAGGTYEQYF
TGCGCCAGCAGCCAAGGGGCGGGGGGCACCTACGAGCAGTACTTC
>.|TRBJ2-3|TRBV6-1|.
CASSEVLGADTQYF
TGTGCCAGCAGTGAAGTACTGGGGGCAGATACGCAGTATTTT
>.|TRBJ2-2|TRBV6-5|.
CASSSYPRKTTNTGELFF
TGTGCCAGCAGTTCATATCCCCGTAAGACTACCAACACCGGGGAGCTGTTTTTT
>.|TRBJ2-2|TRBV27|.
CASSLSGDPGELFF
TGTGCCAGCAGTTTATCAGGGGACCCCGGGGAGCTGTTTTTT
>.|TRBJ1-1|TRBV5-1|.
CASSLGMGTEAFF
TGCGCCAGCAGCTTGGGTATGGGCACTGAAGCTTTCTTT
>.|TRBJ1-3|TRBV5-1|.
CASSPRAGRGNTIYF
TGCGCCAGCAGCCCTCGGGCGGGCCGAGGAAACACCATATATTTT
>TRBD2|TRBJ2-2|TRBV5-1|.
CASSLAAGGRWTGELFF
TGCGCCAGCAGCTTGGCCGCCGGGGGGAGGTGGACCGGGGAGCTGTTTTTT
>.|TRBJ1-1|TRBV7-9|few
CASSVPEAFF
TGTGCCAGCTCGGTGCCTGAAGCTTTCTTT
>TRBD2|TRBJ2-1|TRBV18|few
CASSPTSASHNEQFF
TGTGCCAGCTCACCAACTAGCGCAAGCCACAATGAGCAGTTCTTC
>TRBD1|TRBJ1-2|TRBV20-1|.
CSARTGGVAYGYTF
TGCAGTGCTAGGACAGGGGGGGTCGCTTATGGCTACACCTTC
>.|TRBJ1-2|TRBV27|.
CASKKTQQGNYGYTF
TGTGCCAGCAAGAAAACGCAACAGGGCAACTATGGCTACACCTTC
>.|TRBJ2-5|TRBV12-3/TRBV12-4|.
CASRGDNIRETQYF
TGTGCCAGCAGGGGGGACAACATCCGCGAGACCCAGTACTTC
>TRBD1|TRBJ1-3|TRBV12-3/TRBV12-4|few
CASSPNRDSHHF
TGTGCCAGCAGCCCCAACCGGGACAGTCATCATTTT
>.|TRBJ2-3|TRBV5-1|.
CASRGGGAILYF
TGCGCCAGCAGAGGAGGCGGGGCGATTTTGTATTTT
>TRBD2|TRBJ2-1|TRBV6-1|.
CASRDPGGYYNEQFF
TGTGCCAGCAGGGACCCGGGGGGGTATTACAATGAGCAGTTCTTC
>.|TRBJ2-1|TRBV6-2/TRBV6-3|many
CASTWQLSYNEQFF
TGTGCCAGCACATGGCAGCTCTCCTACAATGAGCAGTTCTTC
>TRBD1|TRBJ2-2|TRBV12-3/TRBV12-4|many
CASSSPYRGRTGELFF
TGTGCCAGCAGTTCACCCTACAGGGGTCGGACCGGGGAGCTGTTTTTT
>.|TRBJ2-1|TRBV7-2|.
CASSPKRLEQFF
TGTGCCAGCAGCCCAAAGAGGTTGGAGCAGTTCTTC
>TRBD2|TRBJ2-7|TRBV11-2|.
CASSSLTSGSPYEQYF
TGTGCCAGCAGCTCTCTGACTAGCGGGTCCCCCTACGAGCAGTACTTC
>.|TRBJ2-1|TRBV9|.
CASSVSGQTNEQFF
TGTGCCAGCAGCGTAAGTGGACAGACTAATGAGCAGTTCTTC
>TRBD2|TRBJ2-5|TRBV9|few
CASSDASGDGETQYF
TGTGCCAGCAGCGATGCTAGCGGGGACGGCGAGACCCAGTACTTC
>.|TRBJ2-1|TRBV7-2|.
CASSYREGHEQFF
TGTGCCAGCAGCTATAGAGAGGGCCATGAGCAGTTCTTC
>TRBD1|TRBJ2-1|TRBV7-9|.
CASSAPGGQGQFF
TGTGCCAGCAGCGCCCCCGGGGGACAGGGGCAGTTCTTC
>TRBD2|TRBJ2-7|TRBV12-3/TRBV12-4|.
CASRAGLQNYEQYF
TGTGCCAGCAGGGCGGGACTACAAAACTACGAGCAGTACTTC
>.|TRBJ1-2|TRBV7-2|.
CASSLVATDLNYGYTF
TGTGCCAGCAGCTTAGTTGCGACAGACCTAAACTATGGCTACACCTTC
>.|TRBJ1-1|TRBV20-1|.
CSARERQGRTTEAFF
TGCAGTGCTAGAGAACGGCAGGGGAGAACAACTGAAGCTTTCTTT